The entry that follows covers one T cell receptor beta chain sequence. Antigen specificity is unknown. CDR3 length equals 14 residues. Germline lookup yields CDR1 ENHRY and CDR2 SYGVKD. V lost 8 bases to trimming and J lost 3 bases; unmatched junction nucleotides: 7. The entry originates in a study of vaccination and CD4 T cells after COVID-19. Points from the study as a whole: Convalescent patients displayed a median 86.3% of reactive clones emerging only post-vaccination.

The treatment: 10-day PBMC culture with coronavirus spike peptide pools or control peptides (ViraFEST assay). Under the ViraFEST approach, antigen-specific T cells were expanded with peptide pools and TCRs subsequently sequenced. The Oncomine TCR Beta short-read assay was applied to DNA of cultured CD4+ T cells. After culture, CD4+ T cells served as the source for genomic DNA extraction. TCRdb re-called the PCR reads through MiXCR, storing one row per CDR3 protein. The data contain some 10,000 distinct CDR3 sequences, approximately 60% of them singletons. The V and J genes are TRBV10-3 and TRBJ2-7; 10 bases are shared with TRBD1. Sequencing input: CD4+ T cells from blood, cultured in vitro. The clonotype comes from a human donor who had recovered from COVID-19. CDR3 sequence (DNA): TGTGCCATCGGCGGGACAGGGGTTGGCTACGAGCAGTACTTC. The encoded protein is CAIGGTGVGYEQYF.